The 12 T cell receptor beta chains below all came from one sample that was sequenced in a study of blood T cell repertoires in COVID-19. Sequenced by immunoSEQ multiplex PCR; TCRdb stores in-frame clones only, minus some. The table shows about 230,000 clones, with roughly 84% occurring only once. The source material was peripheral blood. The receptors stem from a man in his forties or fifties who had recovered from COVID-19.

The V gene is TRBV7-2, the J gene TRBJ1-2; a possible D gene is TRBD1 (6 bases). V was clipped by 5 bases and J by 6 bases, with 19 bases between them. The CDR3 sequence is 15 residues long. CDR1 and CDR2 from the germline V gene are SGHTA and FQGNSA. CDR3 sequence (DNA): TGTGCCAGCAGCGGCCTGGACAGCGACCTCAATGGCTACACCTTC. Protein: CASSGLDSDLNGYTF.

The V and J genes are TRBV5-4 and TRBJ2-3, with TRBD1 as a possible D gene (6 bases). This CDR3 has 14 residues. V was pared by 5 bases and J by 6 bases, with 16 bases between. CDR1 is SGHNT, CDR2 YYREEE, per germline (reference sequence). Written as DNA, the CDR3 is TGTGCCAGCAGTTCCAAGGAAAGGGGGGATACGCAGTATTTT. Translated: CASSSKERGDTQYF.

The chain employs TRBV10-1 and TRBJ2-1; the match to TRBD2 covers 7 bases. V was clipped by 0 bases and J by 8 bases; unmatched bases: 16. The CDR3 extends over 18 amino acids. Germline V gene data show CDR1 as WNHNN and CDR2 as SYGVQD (reference sequence). For the CDR3, the DNA is TGCGCCAGCAGTGAGTCTATCGCCGGGACTACTGGGGGTGATGAGCAGTTCTTC. Translating it yields CASSESIAGTTGGDEQFF.

J is TRBJ2-1 and V is TRBV29-1; 9 bases agree with TRBD2. J was trimmed by 1 base and V by 6 bases; bases with no gene match: 7. The germline V gene has CDR1 SQVTM and CDR2 ANQGSEA. The CDR3 is 15 residues long. The CDR3 loop reads CSVDSGRGSYNEQFF. The CDR3 coding sequence is TGCAGCGTCGATAGCGGGAGAGGGTCCTACAATGAGCAGTTCTTC.

The V gene is TRBV13, the J gene TRBJ2-5; 7 bases align to TRBD1. The CDR3 totals 15 residues. The germline gives CDR1 PRHDT, CDR2 FYEKMQ (reference sequence). V dropped 2 bases and J dropped 2; count of bases not matched to a gene: 5. The CDR3: CASSLRTGAQETQYF. The CDR3, as DNA: TGTGCCAGCAGCTTACGGACAGGCGCTCAAGAGACCCAGTACTTC.

The chain links TRBV13 to TRBJ2-1; 10 bases map to TRBD1. V lost 7 bases, J lost 4 bases, and 7 bases stayed unmatched. Germline CDR1 reads PRHDT; CDR2 reads FYEKMQ (reference sequence). CDR3 size: 15 residues. The CDR3 DNA is TGTGCCAGCAAGAGCCGGGACAGGGGATACAATGAGCAGTTCTTC. This sequence encodes CASKSRDRGYNEQFF.

The V gene is TRBV5-4, the J gene TRBJ1-3; the D is unclear. V was trimmed by 4 bases and J by 0 bases, leaving 11 bases between them. Germline V lookup: CDR1 SGHNT, CDR2 YYREEE (reference sequence). The CDR3 length is 15 residues. In nucleotides, the CDR3 is TGTGCCAGCAGCACCCCCGGGTCCTCTGGAAACACCATATATTTT. This encodes CASSTPGSSGNTIYF.

This clone was detected once. The V gene is TRBV19, the J gene TRBJ2-7; TRBD1 is a possible D gene (6 bases). Germline CDR1 reads LNHDA; CDR2 reads SQIVND (reference sequence). V was clipped by 0 bases and J by 6 bases, with 21 bases between them. The CDR3 contains 17 residues. The CDR3 DNA is TGTGCCAGTAGTATAGAAGGTATGGGCCAGGGGCCCACCGAGCAGTACTTC. Translation: CASSIEGMGQGPTEQYF.

This clone was picked up one time. The chain recombines TRBV3-1 (or the pseudogene TRBV3-2) with TRBJ1-2; D not certain. The CDR3 extends over 13 amino acids. With 2 bases removed from V and 5 bases from J, the gap between germline ends came to 9 bases. From germline, CDR1 is LGHDT and CDR2 YNNKEL (reference sequence). The CDR3 nucleotides are TGTGCCAGCAGCCAATTCCAGAATTATGGCTACACCTTC. This gives the protein CASSQFQNYGYTF.

This rearrangement joins TRBV9 to TRBJ2-3; 13 bases are a match to TRBD2. Trimming at V came to 2 bases and at J to 4 bases, leaving 13 bases not matched to a gene. This CDR3 has 19 residues. Germline V gene sequence: CDR1 SGDLS, CDR2 YYNGEE. This CDR3 is CASSVEGRLAGGRADTQYF. CDR3 sequence (DNA): TGTGCCAGCAGCGTGGAGGGAAGACTAGCGGGAGGAAGGGCAGATACGCAGTATTTT. The variable domain in full, completed from reference TRBV9 and TRBJ2-3, reads DSGVTQTPKHLITATGQRVTLRCSPRSGDLSVYWYQQSLDQGLQFLIQYYNGEERAKGNILERFSAQQFPDLHSELNLSSLELGDSALYFCASSVEGRLAGGRADTQYFGPGTRLTVL.

This rearrangement joins TRBV21-1 to TRBJ2-7; the listed D gene, TRBD1, was not tested against the DNA. TRBV21-1 is assigned pseudogene status. The CDR3 spans 15 residues. CDR3 sequence reads: CASSSPTGAGYEQYF. The CDR3 DNA reads TGTGCCAGCAGCAGCCCGACAGGGGCGGGCTACGAGCAGTACTTC.

The V and J genes are TRBV19 and TRBJ2-5; 7 bases match TRBD1. With 4 bases clipped from V and 5 bases from J, the junction kept 10 bases outside the gene matches. Germline CDR1 and CDR2: LNHDA and SQIVND (reference sequence). The CDR3 has 15 amino acids. CDR3 sequence: CASSTPTGVGETQYF. The CDR3, as DNA: TGTGCCAGTAGTACTCCCACAGGGGTGGGGGAGACCCAGTACTTC.